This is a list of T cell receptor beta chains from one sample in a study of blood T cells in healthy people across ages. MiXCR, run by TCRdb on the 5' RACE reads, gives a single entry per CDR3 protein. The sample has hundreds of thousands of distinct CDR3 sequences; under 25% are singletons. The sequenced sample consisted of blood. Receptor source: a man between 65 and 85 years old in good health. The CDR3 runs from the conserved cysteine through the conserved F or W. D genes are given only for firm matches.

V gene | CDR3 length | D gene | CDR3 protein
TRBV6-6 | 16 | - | CASSYSRHSSGNTIYF
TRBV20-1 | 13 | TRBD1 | CSAHRDSSYEQYF
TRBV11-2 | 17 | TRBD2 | CASSSTGLAGGYNEQFF
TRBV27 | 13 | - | CASRTSNTDTQYF
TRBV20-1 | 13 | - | CSARRPPGDEQFF
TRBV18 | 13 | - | CASSPRSGTEAFF
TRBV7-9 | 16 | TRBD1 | CASSLGAGGAYYEQYF
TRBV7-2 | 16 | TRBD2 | CASSLARLAGGGEQFF
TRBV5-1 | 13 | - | CASSFGGTEKLFF
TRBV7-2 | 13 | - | CASSDGPTDTQYF
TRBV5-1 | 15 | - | CASSFVQGGAGELFF